This entry concerns a single TCR beta chain. T lymphocytes (CD4+ and CD8+) were sorted from PBMCs. This sample is part of a study of CD8+ T cells in alopecia areata. Study-level background: Treatment comprised oral tofacitinib, 5 to 10 mg twice daily, in treated patients.

cDNA prepared by RNA extraction and subsequent reverse transcription served as the template for sequencing. Sequencing was performed with immunoSEQ multiplex PCR; in TCRdb, only in-frame clones are kept and a portion is missing. The table has over 200,000 clones, 50% to 60% seen once. This CDR3 has 13 residues. With 5 bases removed from V and 6 bases from J, the gap between germline ends came to 12 bases. Germline CDR1 reads SGHAT; CDR2 reads FQDESV (reference sequence). The receptor's source is a human donor with alopecia areata. The sequences come from CD4+ T cells sorted from blood, collected at week 0. This rearrangement joins TRBV11-1 to TRBJ2-3; TRBD2 is a possible D gene (5 bases). DNA of the CDR3: TGTGCCAGCAGCGGCGGACTCACCGATACGCAGTATTTT. Its protein is CASSGGLTDTQYF.